This TCR beta chain was profiled in a study of memory CD4+ T cells and cytomegalovirus serostatus. Single viable CD3+CD4+CD8-CD45RO+ cells were sorted as the memory CD4+ T cells. CDR3 length: 14 residues. V was clipped by 0 bases and J by 4 bases, with 9 bases between them. Germline V lookup: CDR1 KGHSH, CDR2 LQKENI. Produced via immunoSEQ multiplex PCR; TCRdb's table is partial and in-frame only. The data show 40,000 to 55,000 clones, about 80% seen once. The source is an adult in good health and CMV-seropositive. The gene calls are TRBV18 and TRBJ1-1, with a possible D match to TRBD1 (6 bases). Sequenced: memory CD4+ T cells from blood. The CDR3 protein is CASSPPGTPTEAFF. The CDR3 region has the DNA TGTGCCAGCTCACCACCGGGGACACCCACTGAAGCTTTCTTT. The full variable domain, its missing parts supplied by reference TRBV18 and TRBJ1-1, is NAGVMQNPRHLVRRRGQEARLRCSPMKGHSHVYWYRQLPEEGLKFMVYLQKENIIDESGMPKERFSAEFPKEGPSILRIQQVVRGDSAAYFCASSPPGTPTEAFFGQGTRLTVV.